The clone carrying this TCR beta chain was observed at least ten times. Some clones are missing from TCRdb's copy, which holds only in-frame ones; the method was immunoSEQ multiplex PCR. Of fewer than 1.4 million clones listed, around 78% are singletons. These data come from a study of shared clonotypes between healthy human individuals. Study-wide context: CD4 naive and memory got three plates each, CD8 naive two, CD8 memory one.

The J segment lost 3 bases and the V segment lost 2 bases, leaving 5 bases of the junction unmatched. This CDR3 region has 16 residues. Germline CDR1 reads SGHTA; CDR2 reads FQGNSA. The chain combines TRBV7-2 with TRBJ2-2; 8 bases are a match to TRBD2. The source is a man aged 18 to 29 in good health. Some clones in this sample may be carry-over from other donors' samples. Sequencing was done on a sample of memory CD4+ T cells from PBMCs. Subset here: CD45RA-negative fraction. Here the CDR3 reads CASSLYSGSYTGELFF. DNA of the CDR3: TGTGCCAGCAGCTTATACAGCGGGAGTTACACCGGGGAGCTGTTTTTT.